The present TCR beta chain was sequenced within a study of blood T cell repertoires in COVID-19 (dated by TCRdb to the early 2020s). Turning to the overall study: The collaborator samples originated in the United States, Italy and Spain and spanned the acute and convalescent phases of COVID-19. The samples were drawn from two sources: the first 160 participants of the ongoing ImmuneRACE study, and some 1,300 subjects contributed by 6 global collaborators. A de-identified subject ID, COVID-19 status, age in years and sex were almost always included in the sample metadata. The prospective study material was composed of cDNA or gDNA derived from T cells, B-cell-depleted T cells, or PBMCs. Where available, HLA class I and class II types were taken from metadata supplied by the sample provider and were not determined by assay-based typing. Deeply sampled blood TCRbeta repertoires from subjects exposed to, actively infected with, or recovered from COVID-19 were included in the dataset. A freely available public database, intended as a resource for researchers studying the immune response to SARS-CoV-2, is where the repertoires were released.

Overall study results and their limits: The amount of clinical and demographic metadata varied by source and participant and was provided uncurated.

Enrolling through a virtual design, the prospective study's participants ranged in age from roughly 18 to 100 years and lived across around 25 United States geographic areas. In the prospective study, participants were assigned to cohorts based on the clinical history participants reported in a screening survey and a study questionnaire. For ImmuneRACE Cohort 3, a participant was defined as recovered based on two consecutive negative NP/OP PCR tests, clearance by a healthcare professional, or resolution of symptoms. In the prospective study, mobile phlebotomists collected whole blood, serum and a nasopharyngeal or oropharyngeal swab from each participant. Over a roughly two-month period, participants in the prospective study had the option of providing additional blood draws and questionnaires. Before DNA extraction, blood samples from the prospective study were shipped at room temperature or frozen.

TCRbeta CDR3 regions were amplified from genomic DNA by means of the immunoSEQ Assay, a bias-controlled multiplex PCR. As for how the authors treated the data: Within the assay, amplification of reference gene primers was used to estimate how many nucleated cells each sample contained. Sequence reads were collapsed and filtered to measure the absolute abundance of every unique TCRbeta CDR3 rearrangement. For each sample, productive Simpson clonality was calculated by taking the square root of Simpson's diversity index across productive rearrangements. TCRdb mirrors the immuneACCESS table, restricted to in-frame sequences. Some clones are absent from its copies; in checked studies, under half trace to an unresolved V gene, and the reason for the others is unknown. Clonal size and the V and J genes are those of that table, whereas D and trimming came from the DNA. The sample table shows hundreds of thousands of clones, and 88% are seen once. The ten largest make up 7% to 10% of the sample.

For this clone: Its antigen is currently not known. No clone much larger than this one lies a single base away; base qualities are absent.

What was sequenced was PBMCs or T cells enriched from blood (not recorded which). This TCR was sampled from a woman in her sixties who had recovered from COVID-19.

The nucleotides are TGTGCCAGCAGCTTGCCGCGAGCGGGGGGCTACACAGATACGCAGTATTTT. Translation gives CASSLPRAGGYTDTQYF. The receptor chain draws on TRBV5-4 and TRBJ2-3; 9 central nucleotides agree with TRBD2. Sequences SGHNT (CDR1) and YYREEE (CDR2) are obtained from the germline V gene (reference sequence). The CDR3, cysteine through phenylalanine, is 17 amino acids long. Here the CDR3 DNA is all that survives: 51 bases in frame from base 1. Compared with germline, V lacks 1 base and J lacks 2 bases; bases without a gene match: 8.